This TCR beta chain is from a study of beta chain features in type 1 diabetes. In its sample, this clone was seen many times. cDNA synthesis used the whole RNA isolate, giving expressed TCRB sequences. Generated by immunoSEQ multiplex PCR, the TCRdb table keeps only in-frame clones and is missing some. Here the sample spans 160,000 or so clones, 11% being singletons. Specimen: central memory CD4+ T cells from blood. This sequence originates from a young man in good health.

CDR3 coding DNA: TGCAGCGTCCGGGACAGGGTAAATCACGAGCAGTACTTC. Translating it yields CSVRDRVNHEQYF. V usage is TRBV29-1 and J usage is TRBJ2-7; TRBD1 aligns across 9 bases. Germline CDR1 and CDR2: SQVTM and ANQGSEA. Trimming took 6 bases from V and 5 from J; bases not matched to a gene: 8. This CDR3 comprises 13 residues.